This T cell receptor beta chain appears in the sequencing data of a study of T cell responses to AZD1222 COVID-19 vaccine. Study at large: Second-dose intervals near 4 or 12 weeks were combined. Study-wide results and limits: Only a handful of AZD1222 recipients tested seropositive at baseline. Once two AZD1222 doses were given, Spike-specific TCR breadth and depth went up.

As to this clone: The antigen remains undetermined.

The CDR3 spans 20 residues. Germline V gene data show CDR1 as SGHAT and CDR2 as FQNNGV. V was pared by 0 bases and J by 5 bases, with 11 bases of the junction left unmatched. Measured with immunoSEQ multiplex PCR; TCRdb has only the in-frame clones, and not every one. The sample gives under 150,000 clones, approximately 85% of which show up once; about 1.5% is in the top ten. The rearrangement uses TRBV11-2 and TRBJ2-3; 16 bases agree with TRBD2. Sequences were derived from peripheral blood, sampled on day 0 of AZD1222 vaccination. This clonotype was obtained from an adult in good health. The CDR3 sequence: CASSLEGGLAGGHPLDTQYF. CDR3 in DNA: TGTGCCAGCAGCTTAGAGGGGGGACTAGCGGGAGGGCACCCCTTAGATACGCAGTATTTT.